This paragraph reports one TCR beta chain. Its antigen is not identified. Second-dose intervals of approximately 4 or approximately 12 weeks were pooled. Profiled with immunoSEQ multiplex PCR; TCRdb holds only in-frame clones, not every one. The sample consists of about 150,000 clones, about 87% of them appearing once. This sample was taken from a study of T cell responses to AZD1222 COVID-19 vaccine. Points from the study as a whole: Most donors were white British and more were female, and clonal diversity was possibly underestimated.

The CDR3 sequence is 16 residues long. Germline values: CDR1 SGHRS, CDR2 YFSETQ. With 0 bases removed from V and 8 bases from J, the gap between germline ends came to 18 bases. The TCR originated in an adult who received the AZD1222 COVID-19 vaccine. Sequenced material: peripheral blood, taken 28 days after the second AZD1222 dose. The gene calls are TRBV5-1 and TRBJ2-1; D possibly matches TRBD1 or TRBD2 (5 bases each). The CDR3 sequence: CASSLAGIPLGDEQFF. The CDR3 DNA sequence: TGCGCCAGCAGCTTGGCCGGAATCCCCTTGGGGGATGAGCAGTTCTTC. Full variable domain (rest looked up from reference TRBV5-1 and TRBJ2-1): KAGVTQTPRYLIKTRGQQVTLSCSPISGHRSVSWYQQTPGQGLQFLFEYFSETQRNKGNFPGRFSGRQFSNSRSEMNVSTLELGDSALYLCASSLAGIPLGDEQFFGPGTRLTVL.